This TCR beta chain was profiled in a study of T cells in Graves' hyperthyroidism and ophthalmopathy. Germline V CDR1 and CDR2: SNHLY, FYNNEI. This CDR3 is built from 12 residues. Between the trimmed V and J ends, which lost 7 bases and 2 bases, there was a span of 8 bases. Amplification of TCR beta CDR3 regions was performed using RNA transcripts as template. First-round RT-PCR targeting the TCR CDR3 was performed with the HTBI primer set. MiXCR, applied by TCRdb to the multiplex PCR reads, yields one record per CDR3 protein. The sample has over 300,000 distinct CDR3 sequences; about 14% are singletons.

V and J are TRBV2 and TRBJ1-1; D is undetermined. This TCR came from a woman aged 55-75 years with Graves' hyperthyroidism. The specimen was blood. This chain's CDR3 is CASTRGNTEAFF. CDR3 bases: TGTGCCAGCACCCGGGGTAACACTGAAGCTTTCTTT. The variable domain in full, completed from reference TRBV2 and TRBJ1-1, reads EPEVTQTPSHQVTQMGQEVILRCVPISNHLYFYWYRQILGQKVEFLVSFYNNEISEKSEIFDDQFSVERPDGSNFTLKIRSTKLEDSAMYFCASTRGNTEAFFGQGTRLTVV.